This entry describes one T cell receptor (beta chain). Its target is not known. V dropped 0 bases and J dropped 8 bases, with 13 bases sitting between them. CDR1 is LGHNA, CDR2 YNFKEQ, per germline. The CDR3 contains 14 residues. The sample belongs to a study of T cell repertoires in cytomegalovirus infection. Study-level findings and limits: Pooled public TCR beta family frequency picked out CMV carriers with the relevant HLA. What dominated the ex vivo response were HLA-C-restricted CMV-specific TCR beta clonotypes.

Each CDR3 protein gets one entry after TCRdb re-called the reads with MiXCR. The sample comprises 900,000 to 950,000 distinct CDR3 sequences, more than 25% of which are singletons, and over 12% rests with the top ten. The rearrangement uses TRBV4-2 and TRBJ1-1; TRBD1 might be the D (6 bases). This TCR was recovered from a human donor in good health (CMV status not recorded). Some clones in this sample may be carry-over from other donors' samples. This material consisted of cultured CD8+ T cells from PBMCs, taken from culture after CMV antigen stimulation. The CDR3 sequence: CASSQEHRGQEAFF. Here the CDR3 DNA reads TGTGCCAGCAGCCAAGAACACCGGGGACAAGAAGCTTTCTTT.